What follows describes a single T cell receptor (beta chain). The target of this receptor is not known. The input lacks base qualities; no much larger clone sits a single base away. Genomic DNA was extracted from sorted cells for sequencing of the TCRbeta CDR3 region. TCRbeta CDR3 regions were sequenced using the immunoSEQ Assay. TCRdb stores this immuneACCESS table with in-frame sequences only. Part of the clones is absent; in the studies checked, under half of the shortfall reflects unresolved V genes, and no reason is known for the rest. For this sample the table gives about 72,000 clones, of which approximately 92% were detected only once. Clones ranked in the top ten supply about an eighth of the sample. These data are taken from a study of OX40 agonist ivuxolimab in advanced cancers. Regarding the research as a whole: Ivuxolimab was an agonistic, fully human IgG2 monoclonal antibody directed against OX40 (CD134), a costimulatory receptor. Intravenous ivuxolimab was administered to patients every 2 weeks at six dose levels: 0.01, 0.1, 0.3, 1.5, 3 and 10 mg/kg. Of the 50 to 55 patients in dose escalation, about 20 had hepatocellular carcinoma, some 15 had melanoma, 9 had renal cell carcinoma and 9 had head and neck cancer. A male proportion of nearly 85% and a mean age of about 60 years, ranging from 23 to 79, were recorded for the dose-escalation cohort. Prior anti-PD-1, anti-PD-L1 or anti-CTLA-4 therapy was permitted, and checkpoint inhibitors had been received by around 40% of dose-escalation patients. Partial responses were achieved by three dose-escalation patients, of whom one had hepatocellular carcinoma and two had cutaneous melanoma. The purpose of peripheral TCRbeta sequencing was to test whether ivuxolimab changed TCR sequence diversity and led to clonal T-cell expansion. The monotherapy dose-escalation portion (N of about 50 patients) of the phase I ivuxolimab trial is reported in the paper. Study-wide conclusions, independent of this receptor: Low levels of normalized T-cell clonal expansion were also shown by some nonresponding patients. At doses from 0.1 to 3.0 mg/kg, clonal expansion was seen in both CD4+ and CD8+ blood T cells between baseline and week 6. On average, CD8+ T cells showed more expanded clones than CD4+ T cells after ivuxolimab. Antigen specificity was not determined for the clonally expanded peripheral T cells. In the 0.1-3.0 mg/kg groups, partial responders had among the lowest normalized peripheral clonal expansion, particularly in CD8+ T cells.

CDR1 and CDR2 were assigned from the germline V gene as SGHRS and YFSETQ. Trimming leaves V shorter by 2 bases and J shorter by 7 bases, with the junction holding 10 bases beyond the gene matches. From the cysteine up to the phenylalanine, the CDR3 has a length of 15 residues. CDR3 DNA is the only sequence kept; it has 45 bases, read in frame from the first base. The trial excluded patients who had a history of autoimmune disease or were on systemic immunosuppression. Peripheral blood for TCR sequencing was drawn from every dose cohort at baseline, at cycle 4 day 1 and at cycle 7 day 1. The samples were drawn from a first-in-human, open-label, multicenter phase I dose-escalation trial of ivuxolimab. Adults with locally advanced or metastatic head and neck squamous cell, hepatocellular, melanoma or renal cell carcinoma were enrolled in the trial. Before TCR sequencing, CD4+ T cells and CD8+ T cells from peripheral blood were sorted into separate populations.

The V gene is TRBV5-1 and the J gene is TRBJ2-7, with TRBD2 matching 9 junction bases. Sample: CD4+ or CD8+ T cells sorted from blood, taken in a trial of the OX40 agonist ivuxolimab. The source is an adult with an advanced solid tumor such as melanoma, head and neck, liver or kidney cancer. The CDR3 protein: CASSFLAGAPGEQYF. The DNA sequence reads TGCGCCAGCAGCTTTTTAGCGGGAGCCCCGGGGGAGCAGTACTTC.